The T cell receptor beta chain described here comes from a study of vaccination and CD4 T cells after COVID-19. Study in general: SARS-CoV-2 PCR on nasal swabs had been positive for the convalescent patients; about 9 were mild and one was severe. The study collected post-vaccine samples a median around 66 days after dose two, with a range of 14 to 241. Study-wide results and limits: Median reactive clonotypes, those recognizing SARS-CoV-2, rose from around 20 to 38, not significantly.

Germline CDR1 and CDR2: LNHDA and SQIVND (reference sequence). Germline trimming cut 9 bases from V and 9 bases from J; bases unmatched to any gene: 10. The CDR3 loop spans 14 amino acids. Stated treatment: roughly 11-day PBMC culture with coronavirus spike peptide pools or control peptides (ViraFEST assay). An Oncomine TCR Beta short-read assay was used to sequence the DNA from cultured CD4+ T cells. Using its own MiXCR run on the PCR reads, TCRdb lists one record per CDR3 protein. This sample has some 20,000 distinct CDR3 sequences; more than 50% occur once, and the top ten carry approximately 10%. The table lists this clonotype with a count of one. What it recognizes is unknown.

This chain links TRBV19 with TRBJ1-6; TRBD1 matches 8 bases. Sequencing used CD4+ T cells from blood, cultured in vitro. This TCR derives from a human donor who had recovered from COVID-19. The CDR3 DNA is TGTGCCAGCACCTGGGACAGGCGTGGTTCACCCCTCCACTTT. Translation gives CASTWDRRGSPLHF.